The TCR beta chain described here comes from a study of OX40 agonist ivuxolimab in advanced cancers. General study points: Clonal expansion by week 6 occurred in CD4+ and CD8+ blood T cells (at 0.1 to 3.0 mg/kg).

As for this clone: What it binds is not known.

This CDR3 is built from 15 residues. Germline lookup yields CDR1 MNHNS and CDR2 SASEGT. Losses at the gene ends were 6 bases for V and 0 bases for J; bases not matched to a gene: 6. Sequenced by immunoSEQ multiplex PCR; TCRdb stores in-frame clones only, minus some. This sample has tens of thousands of clones, with around 86% found just once. The chain carries TRBV6-1 and TRBJ2-3; 7 bases line up with TRBD1. This receptor was identified in an adult with an advanced solid tumor such as melanoma, head and neck, liver or kidney cancer. The material sequenced was CD4+ or CD8+ T cells sorted from blood, taken in a trial of the OX40 agonist ivuxolimab. This CDR3 is CASSTGATSTDTQYF. The CDR3 DNA follows: TGTGCCAGCAGCACAGGGGCGACTAGCACAGATACGCAGTATTTT.